This TCR beta chain is drawn from a study of metastatic and nonmetastatic thyroid tumors. Study context: For malignant and benign thyroid patients, tumor or nodule tissue and blood were the sources whose repertoires were compared.

Notes on this clone: The antigen remains undetermined.

In the study's own analysis: Across clinicopathological groups, CDR3 differences served as the basis for building a distant-metastasis classifier for papillary thyroid cancer. With MiXCR, TCRdb reprocessed the PCR reads. For this entry, the V and J calls and clone size follow TCRdb and not the study's own pipeline. The sample consists of 15,000 or so clones, about 26% of them appearing once. Study results and limitations: Malignant tumors reportedly showed significantly higher TCR beta diversity than benign nodules in both blood and tumor.

All patients reached thyroid surgery having received no treatment beforehand. The material sequenced was tumor tissue. This clonotype was obtained from a female donor with papillary thyroid cancer or a benign thyroid nodule (not recorded which). Some clones in this sample may be carry-over from other donors' samples.

The CDR3 is CSASGNSNQPQHF. The CDR3 DNA follows: TGCAGTGCTAGCGGGAATAGCAATCAGCCCCAGCATTTT. The chain has TRBV20-1 and TRBJ1-5; D unclear. V was pared by 3 bases and J by 0 bases, with 6 bases between. CDR1 and CDR2 from the germline V gene are DFQATT and SNEGSKA (reference sequence). CDR3 length equals 13 residues.